This is a list of T cell receptor beta chains from one sample in a study of glioma-infiltrating T cells after dendritic cell vaccination. Here immunoSEQ multiplex PCR was the method, and the copy in TCRdb shows in-frame clones only, minus some. The table records tens of thousands of clones, around 86% of them present only once. The input for sequencing was blood, taken before dendritic cell vaccination. These receptors were obtained from a human donor with glioblastoma. The CDR3 runs from the conserved cysteine through the conserved F or W. A D gene is named only where the DNA matches it firmly. Rows may omit the clone size; those that give it use once, few, many or a size class.

size	V	J	length	D	CDR3	DNA
few	TRBV13	TRBJ2-3	14	-	CASCLGRNLDTQYF	TGTGCCAGCTGCCTAGGGAGGAATTTGGATACGCAGTATTTT
-	TRBV5-3	TRBJ1-1	16	-	CARSPRSHEGYTEAFF	TGTGCCAGAAGCCCCAGGTCCCACGAGGGATACACTGAAGCTTTCTTT
-	TRBV2	TRBJ2-5	13	TRBD2	CAGTSTPQETQYF	TGTGCCGGGACTAGCACCCCCCAAGAGACCCAGTACTTC
-	TRBV10-1	TRBJ1-2	13	-	CASSESGSRGYTF	TGCGCCAGCAGTGAGTCAGGTAGCCGAGGCTACACCTTC
-	TRBV5-1	TRBJ1-1	13	-	CASSPDIYTEAFF	TGCGCCAGCAGCCCTGACATCTACACTGAAGCTTTCTTT
-	TRBV5-1	TRBJ2-2	15	TRBD1	CASSLGTGFTGELFF	TGCGCCAGCAGCCTCGGGACAGGGTTCACCGGGGAGCTGTTTTTT
-	TRBV5-1	TRBJ2-5	15	TRBD2	CASSFSGTSVETQYF	TGCGCCAGCAGCTTTTCCGGGACTAGCGTGGAGACCCAGTACTTC
-	TRBV28	TRBJ1-6	12	-	CASRGDNSPLHF	TGTGCCAGCCGCGGAGATAATTCACCCCTCCACTTT
-	TRBV15	TRBJ1-4	15	-	CATSLGGRRNEKLFF	TGTGCCACCAGCCTGGGAGGGCGGCGTAATGAAAAACTGTTTTTT
-	TRBV29-1	TRBJ2-3	14	TRBD2	CSVQTSGGRDTQYF	TGCAGCGTTCAGACTAGCGGGGGGCGAGATACGCAGTATTTT
-	TRBV29-1	TRBJ2-5	12	-	CSVNQAGETQYF	TGCAGCGTTAACCAGGCAGGAGAGACCCAGTACTTC
-	TRBV6-5	TRBJ2-5	14	-	CASSYSRGQETQYF	TGTGCCAGCAGTTACTCAAGGGGTCAAGAGACCCAGTACTTC
-	TRBV15	TRBJ2-3	16	-	CATSRDPPQGSDTQYF	TGTGCCACCAGCAGAGATCCTCCGCAGGGTTCAGATACGCAGTATTTT
once	TRBV7-7	TRBJ2-5	13	-	CASSLMHKETQYF	TGTGCTAGCAGCTTAATGCACAAAGAGACCCAGTACTTC
-	TRBV7-2	TRBJ1-6	17	-	CASTTEGGAVDNSPLHF	TGTGCCAGCACCACCGAGGGGGGGGCGGTAGACAATTCACCCCTCCACTTT
-	TRBV20-1	TRBJ2-7	10	-	CSAQRGEQYF	TGCAGTGCCCAACGGGGCGAGCAGTACTTC
-	TRBV7-2	TRBJ1-1	13	-	CAREAPGGTEAFF	TGTGCCAGGGAAGCACCTGGGGGGACTGAAGCTTTCTTT
-	TRBV6-5	TRBJ2-5	16	-	CASSYGGQPKGETQYF	TGTGCCAGCAGTTACGGTGGGCAGCCGAAAGGAGAGACCCAGTACTTC
-	TRBV2	TRBJ1-2	16	TRBD1	CASSHNRQGTNYGYTF	TGTGCCAGCAGCCACAACCGACAGGGGACAAACTATGGCTACACCTTC
-	TRBV7-9	TRBJ1-1	12	-	CASTSPGPEAFF	TGTGCCAGCACCTCCCCGGGTCCTGAAGCTTTCTTT
few	TRBV9	TRBJ2-7	13	-	CASSPEAPDEQYF	TGTGCCAGCAGCCCCGAAGCGCCCGACGAGCAGTACTTC
-	TRBV6-6	TRBJ1-4	14	-	CASSPQGNDEKLFF	TGTGCCAGCAGTCCACAGGGTAATGATGAAAAACTGTTTTTT
-	TRBV5-6	TRBJ1-5	15	-	CASSFSGWYNQPQHF	TGTGCCAGCAGCTTTTCAGGGTGGTACAATCAGCCCCAGCATTTT
-	TRBV7-9	TRBJ2-3	16	TRBD2	CASSIGTSGVVDTQYF	TGTGCCAGCAGCATCGGGACTAGCGGGGTTGTCGATACGCAGTATTTT
-	TRBV30	TRBJ2-4	12	-	CAWSVGENIQYF	TGTGCCTGGAGTGTTGGGGAGAACATTCAGTACTTC
-	TRBV6-1	TRBJ1-5	14	-	CASSDSGTPWPQHF	TGTGCCAGCAGTGATTCAGGGACACCTTGGCCCCAGCATTTT
-	TRBV7-9	TRBJ2-3	19	TRBD1	CASSLLTGGAGWYTDTQYF	TGTGCCAGCAGCCTGCTGACAGGGGGCGCTGGGTGGTACACAGATACGCAGTATTTT